A single T cell receptor (beta chain) is shown here with its context. Its antigen is as yet unknown. The data were produced by immunoSEQ multiplex PCR, yet TCRdb's version contains in-frame clones alone and is incomplete. The repertoire holds about 42,000 clones, about 91% seen once, with around a quarter in the top ten. The germline V and J ends were trimmed by 6 bases and 3 bases, with 11 bases remaining between them. The CDR3 totals 13 residues. Germline lookup yields CDR1 SGHAT and CDR2 FQNNGV. The sample belongs to a study of T cell responses to AZD1222 COVID-19 vaccine. Findings of the study overall: Spike-specific TCR repertoires showed rising breadth and depth after two AZD1222 doses.

The receptor was derived from an adult who received the AZD1222 COVID-19 vaccine. The rearrangement uses TRBV11-2 and TRBJ2-5, with D perhaps matching TRBD2 (5 bases). The input for sequencing was peripheral blood, taken 28 days after the second AZD1222 dose. CDR3 sequence (DNA): TGTGCCAGCAGGGGCTTCGGGAAAGAGACCCAGTACTTC. It translates to CASRGFGKETQYF.